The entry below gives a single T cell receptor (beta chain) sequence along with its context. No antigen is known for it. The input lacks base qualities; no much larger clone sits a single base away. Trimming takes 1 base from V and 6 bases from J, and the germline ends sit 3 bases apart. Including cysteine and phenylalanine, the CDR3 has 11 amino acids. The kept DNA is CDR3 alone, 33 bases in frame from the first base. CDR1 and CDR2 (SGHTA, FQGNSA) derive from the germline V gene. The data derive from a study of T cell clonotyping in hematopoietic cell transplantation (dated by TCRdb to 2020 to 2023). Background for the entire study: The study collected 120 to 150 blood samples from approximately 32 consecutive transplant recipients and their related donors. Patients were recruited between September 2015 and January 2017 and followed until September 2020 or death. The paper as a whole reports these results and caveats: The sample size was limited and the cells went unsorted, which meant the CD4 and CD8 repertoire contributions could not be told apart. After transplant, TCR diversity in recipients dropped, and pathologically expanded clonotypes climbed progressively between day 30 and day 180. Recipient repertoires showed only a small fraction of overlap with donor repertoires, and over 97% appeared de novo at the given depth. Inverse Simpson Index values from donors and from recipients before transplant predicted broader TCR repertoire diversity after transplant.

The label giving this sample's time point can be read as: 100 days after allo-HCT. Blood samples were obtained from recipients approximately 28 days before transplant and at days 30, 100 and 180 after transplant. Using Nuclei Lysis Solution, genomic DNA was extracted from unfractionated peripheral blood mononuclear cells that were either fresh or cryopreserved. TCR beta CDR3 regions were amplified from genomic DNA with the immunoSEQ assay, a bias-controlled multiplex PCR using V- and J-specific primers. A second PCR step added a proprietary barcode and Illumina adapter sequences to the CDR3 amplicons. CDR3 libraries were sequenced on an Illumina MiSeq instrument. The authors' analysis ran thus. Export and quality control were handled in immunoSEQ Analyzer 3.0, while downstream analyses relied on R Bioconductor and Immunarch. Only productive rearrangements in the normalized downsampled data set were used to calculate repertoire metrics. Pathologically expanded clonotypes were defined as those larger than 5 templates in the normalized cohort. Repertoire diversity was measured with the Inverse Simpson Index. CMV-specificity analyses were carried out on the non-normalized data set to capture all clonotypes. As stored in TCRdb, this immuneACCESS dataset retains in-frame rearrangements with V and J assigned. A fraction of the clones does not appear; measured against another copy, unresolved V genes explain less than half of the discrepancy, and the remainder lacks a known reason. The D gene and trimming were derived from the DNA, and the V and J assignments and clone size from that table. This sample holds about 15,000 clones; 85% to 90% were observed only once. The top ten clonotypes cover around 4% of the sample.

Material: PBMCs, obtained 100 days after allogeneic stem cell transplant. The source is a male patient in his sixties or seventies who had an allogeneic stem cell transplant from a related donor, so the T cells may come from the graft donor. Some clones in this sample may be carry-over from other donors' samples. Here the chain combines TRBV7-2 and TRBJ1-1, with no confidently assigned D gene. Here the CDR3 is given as CASSLGSEAFF. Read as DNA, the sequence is TGTGCCAGCAGCTTAGGATCTGAAGCTTTCTTT.